Following are 22 T cell receptor beta chains from one sample sequenced in a study of cytomegalovirus exposure and HLA in healthy donors. Only in-frame clones appear in the TCRdb table, and some are missing; sequencing was by immunoSEQ multiplex PCR. Seen here are hundreds of thousands of clones, approximately 87% observed once, and the top ten hold less than 7%. Source material: PBMCs. The receptor set was obtained from a woman aged 18-29 years in good health and CMV-seronegative.

The J gene is TRBJ1-4, the V gene TRBV5-4; D ambiguous. Looked up from germline, CDR1 is SGHNT and CDR2 is YYREEE (reference sequence). The CDR3 is made up of 15 amino acids. V dropped 0 bases and J dropped 0 bases, with 6 bases sitting between them. The CDR3: CASSLDVATNEKLFF. CDR3 DNA sequence: TGTGCCAGCAGCTTGGACGTCGCAACTAATGAAAAACTGTTTTTT.

The genes are TRBV5-1 and TRBJ2-3; 10 positions match TRBD2. J gave up 2 bases and V 0 bases, and 3 bases lay outside the gene matches. Germline assignment: CDR1 SGHRS and CDR2 YFSETQ. CDR3 length: 16 residues. CDR3 in DNA: TGCGCCAGCAGCTTGGGCGGGACTAGCGACACAGATACGCAGTATTTT. It yields the protein CASSLGGTSDTDTQYF.

The chain couples TRBV10-3 to TRBJ1-1; weak D call: TRBD1 (5 bases). The CDR3 consists of 13 residues. CDR1 and CDR2 (germline): ENHRY, SYGVKD. Trimming removed 6 bases at V and 1 base at J, with 9 bases between. The CDR3 reads CAISWGENTEAFF. In nucleotides, the CDR3 is TGTGCCATCAGCTGGGGGGAGAACACTGAAGCTTTCTTT.

The rearrangement joins TRBV6-5 to TRBJ2-7; D remains ambiguous. V lost 6 bases and J 2 bases, leaving 14 bases between the germline ends. The CDR3 is 14 amino acids. Germline V gives CDR1 MNHEY, CDR2 SVGAGI. DNA for the CDR3: TGTGCCAGCAGACTCGGACGGACGACCTACGAGCAGTACTTC. Its protein product is CASRLGRTTYEQYF.

The chain uses TRBV7-9 and TRBJ2-2, with no clear D. The germline V and J ends were trimmed by 2 bases and 0 bases, with 7 bases remaining between them. Germline CDR1 SEHNR, CDR2 FQNEAQ (reference sequence). The CDR3 contains 15 residues. In nucleotides, the CDR3 is TGTGCCAGCAGCTTATGGGGTGCGAACACCGGGGAGCTGTTTTTT. It encodes CASSLWGANTGELFF.

The CDR3 DNA follows: TGCAGTGCGGGTAGCTATGGCTACACCTTC. As protein: CSAGSYGYTF. The chain combines TRBV20-1 with TRBJ1-2; D unclear. Trimming took 6 bases from V and 4 from J, leaving 6 bases between them. The CDR3 is 10 residues long. Per the germline V gene, CDR1 is DFQATT and CDR2 is SNEGSKA (reference sequence).

The chain employs TRBV7-6 and TRBJ2-4; D is possibly TRBD1 or TRBD2 (5 bases each). The CDR3 covers 15 residues. From germline, CDR1 is SGHVS and CDR2 FNYEAQ. Trimming pared 5 bases from V and 3 bases from J, leaving 14 bases between. Here the CDR3 DNA reads TGTGCCAGCAGCGTAAACCGGGACGGCAAAAACATTCAGTACTTC. Encoded protein: CASSVNRDGKNIQYF.

This chain uses TRBV6-1 with TRBJ2-1, with 7 nucleotides matching TRBD1. CDR1 is MNHNS, CDR2 SASEGT, per germline. Trimming removed 3 bases from V and 7 bases from J; junction bases left unmatched: 0. The CDR3 is 12 amino acids. The CDR3 sequence: CASSDRGNEQFF. In DNA, the CDR3 is TGTGCCAGCAGTGACAGGGGGAATGAGCAGTTCTTC.

This chain uses TRBV5-1 with TRBJ2-7, with D perhaps matching TRBD1 (6 bases). V was cut by 3 bases and J by 7 bases, with 14 bases left in between. CDR3 length: 13 amino acids. The germline gives CDR1 SGHRS, CDR2 YFSETQ. CDR3 nucleotide sequence: TGCGCCAGCAGCTCCGGACAGCCGGGGGAGCAGTACTTC. It codes for CASSSGQPGEQYF. Based on the CDR3 plus reference TRBV5-1 and TRBJ2-7, the full variable domain is KAGVTQTPRYLIKTRGQQVTLSCSPISGHRSVSWYQQTPGQGLQFLFEYFSETQRNKGNFPGRFSGRQFSNSRSEMNVSTLELGDSALYLCASSSGQPGEQYFGPGTRLTVT.

The chain has TRBV28 and TRBJ2-7, with D possibly being TRBD1 (5 bases). CDR1 and CDR2 from the germline V gene are MDHEN and SYDVKM. This CDR3 contains 16 residues. The V end was cut by 4 bases, the J end by 8 bases, with 24 bases between. CDR3 sequence: CASSSFRTRSKRKQYF. CDR3 coding DNA: TGTGCCAGCAGTTCCTTTAGGACAAGGTCAAAGAGGAAGCAGTACTTC.

This chain links TRBV28 with TRBJ1-2; TRBD1 matches at 9 bases. The V gene end was trimmed by 5 bases and the J gene end by 4 bases; junction bases not matched to a gene: 11. The CDR3 contains 16 residues. The germline CDR1 and CDR2 sequences are MDHEN and SYDVKM. The CDR3 is CASSETGTGLTYGYTF. The CDR3 DNA follows: TGTGCCAGCAGTGAAACCGGGACAGGGCTAACCTATGGCTACACCTTC.

The chain links TRBV4-1 to TRBJ2-3; 8 bases agree with TRBD2. Per the germline V gene, CDR1 is MGHRA and CDR2 is YSYEKL. The CDR3 sequence is 15 residues long. With V trimmed by 5 bases and J by 4 bases, 8 bases remained unmatched. In nucleotides, the CDR3 is TGCGCCAGCAGCAGTCGGGGGGGCCTCGCAGATACGCAGTATTTT. Amino acids: CASSSRGGLADTQYF.

The V gene is TRBV5-6, the J gene TRBJ2-7, with TRBD1 matching over 7 bases. The CDR3 has 13 residues. Losses at the gene ends were 0 bases for V and 6 bases for J; bases not matched to a gene: 3. CDR1 and CDR2 from the germline V gene are SGHDT and YYEEEE. The CDR3: CASSLGRGLEQYF. CDR3 coding DNA: TGTGCCAGCAGCTTGGGAAGGGGGCTCGAGCAGTACTTC.

This chain joins TRBV6-1 and TRBJ1-1; 7 bases map to TRBD1. The CDR3 totals 13 residues. Germline V gene data show CDR1 as MNHNS and CDR2 as SASEGT. V lost 9 bases and J lost 2; bases outside the gene matches: 6. In DNA, the CDR3 is TGTGCCAGTATACAGGGGTTAAACACTGAAGCTTTCTTT. Translating it yields CASIQGLNTEAFF.

The chain recombines TRBV2 with TRBJ2-2; D may correspond to TRBD1 or TRBD2 (5 bases each). Germline V gene sequence: CDR1 SNHLY, CDR2 FYNNEI. Between the trimmed V and J ends, which lost 4 bases and 3 bases, there was a span of 9 bases. The CDR3 consists of 14 residues. The chain's CDR3 is CASSGQGDTGELFF. In DNA form, the CDR3 reads TGTGCCAGCAGTGGCCAGGGAGACACCGGGGAGCTGTTTTTT.

The chain recombines TRBV27 with TRBJ1-2, with TRBD1 matching 7 bases. After removal of 5 bases from V and 9 bases from J, the junction contained 9 bases not matched to a gene. The CDR3 consists of 13 residues. Germline V gene sequence: CDR1 MNHEY, CDR2 SMNVEV (reference sequence). The CDR3 region is CASSPRQGASYTF. For the CDR3, the DNA is TGTGCCAGCAGTCCCCGACAGGGAGCAAGCTACACCTTC.

The V call is TRBV27, the J call TRBJ1-1; D not certain. This CDR3 region has 13 residues. The germline CDR1 and CDR2 sequences are MNHEY and SMNVEV (reference sequence). V was cut by 5 bases and J by 5 bases, with 12 bases left in between. CDR3 nucleotide sequence: TGTGCCAGCAGTCCCCGACCCGAAACTGAAGCTTTCTTT. This gives the protein CASSPRPETEAFF.

This rearrangement joins TRBV4-1 to TRBJ2-5; perhaps D is TRBD1 or TRBD2 (5 bases each). V lost 3 bases and J 4 bases, leaving 12 bases between the germline ends. The CDR3 consists of 14 residues. Germline assignment: CDR1 MGHRA and CDR2 YSYEKL. The CDR3 DNA is TGCGCCAGCAGCCACCCTCAGGGACGAGAGACCCAGTACTTC. Translated, it gives CASSHPQGRETQYF.

The chain's CDR3 is CATRLGISQGYTF. CDR3 in DNA: TGTGCCACACGATTGGGGATCTCGCAAGGCTACACCTTC. The chain employs TRBV28 and TRBJ1-2; D is undetermined. Germline lookup yields CDR1 MDHEN and CDR2 SYDVKM. Trimming removed 10 bases from V and 8 bases from J, with 20 bases in between. The CDR3 is 13 residues long.

This clone appeared a single time. The chain recombines TRBV5-6 with TRBJ1-2; D might be TRBD1 (5 bases). This CDR3 comprises 14 residues. Deletions cut 1 base from V and 3 bases from J, with 10 bases between. Germline assignment: CDR1 SGHDT and CDR2 YYEEEE. Here the CDR3 reads CASSLRPGYYGYTF. CDR3 coding DNA: TGTGCCAGCAGCTTGCGGCCAGGGTACTATGGCTACACCTTC.

The chain couples TRBV2 to TRBJ1-4; D unclear. The germline CDR1 and CDR2 sequences are SNHLY and FYNNEI. V gave up 7 bases and J gave up 3 bases, with 6 bases separating them. The CDR3 is 12 amino acids. CDR3 nucleotides: TGTGCCAGCAATCCATCTAATGAAAAACTGTTTTTT. It specifies CASNPSNEKLFF.

V usage is TRBV6-1 and J usage is TRBJ2-1; D is perhaps TRBD2 (5 bases). CDR3 length: 14 residues. Germline V gene lookup returns CDR1 MNHNS and CDR2 SASEGT. V lost 0 bases to trimming and J lost 3 bases, with 6 bases between them. CDR3 loop: CASSEAGVYNEQFF. CDR3 DNA sequence: TGTGCCAGCAGTGAAGCGGGAGTCTACAATGAGCAGTTCTTC.